A selection of T cell receptor beta chains follows, all from one sample in a study of beta chain features in type 1 diabetes. This table comes from immunoSEQ multiplex PCR, and its TCRdb copy is limited to in-frame clones, with some not included. The sample consists of roughly 400,000 clones, roughly a tenth of them appearing once. Source material: central memory CD4+ T cells from blood. The receptors derive from a man aged 30 to 39 with type 1 diabetes. CDR3s include the opening cysteine and the closing phenylalanine or tryptophan. The order of the fields is J gene, clone size, D gene, V gene, CDR3 protein, CDR3 DNA. The D gene is left open where the match is weak. Some rows mark clone size as missing; the rest say once, few, many or name a class of expanded clone.

>TRBJ2-7|.|TRBD2|TRBV4-1
CASSQDPQRETGEQYF
TGCGCCAGCAGCCAAGATCCCCAGCGGGAGACCGGCGAGCAGTACTTC
>TRBJ2-7|few|TRBD1|TRBV6-1
CASKVNVDRVYEQYF
TGTGCCAGTAAAGTGAACGTCGACAGGGTCTACGAGCAGTACTTC
>TRBJ1-1|few|.|TRBV2
CASLPGRQNTEAFF
TGTGCCAGCTTGCCGGGACGGCAGAACACTGAAGCTTTCTTT
>TRBJ2-3|few|.|TRBV28
CASIRRITGSTDTQYF
TGTGCCAGCATCAGGCGGATCACTGGGAGCACAGATACGCAGTATTTT
>TRBJ2-4|many|.|TRBV28
CASRPGGAKNIQYF
TGTGCCAGCCGTCCCGGGGGAGCCAAAAACATTCAGTACTTC
>TRBJ2-2|.|.|TRBV28
CASSLKTGELFF
TGTGCCAGCAGTTTGAAAACCGGGGAGCTGTTTTTT
>TRBJ1-2|few|.|TRBV4-3
CASRGRLANYGYTF
TGCGCCAGCAGAGGCAGGTTAGCTAACTATGGCTACACCTTC
>TRBJ1-1|few|.|TRBV5-1
CASSFYLEGTEAFF
TGCGCCAGCAGCTTTTACCTAGAGGGCACTGAAGCTTTCTTT
>TRBJ2-5|few|.|TRBV12-5
CASSRGRETQYF
TGTGCTAGTAGTAGGGGCCGGGAGACCCAGTACTTC
>TRBJ2-1|.|.|TRBV27
CASSLWGDSYNEQFF
TGTGCCAGCAGTTTATGGGGGGACTCCTACAATGAGCAGTTCTTC
>TRBJ2-1|few|.|TRBV5-4
CASSLLAFDEQFF
TGTGCCAGCAGCTTACTCGCTTTCGATGAGCAGTTCTTC
>TRBJ1-3|few|TRBD1|TRBV5-1
CASSPRTGSGNTIYF
TGCGCCAGCAGCCCACGGACAGGCTCTGGAAACACCATATATTTT
>TRBJ2-3|few|.|TRBV11-1
CASSLLTRNPDTQYF
TGTGCCAGCAGCTTACTGACTAGGAACCCAGATACGCAGTATTTT
>TRBJ1-2|few|.|TRBV11-2
CASSQGQNYGYTF
TGTGCCAGCAGTCAGGGACAAAACTATGGCTACACCTTC
>TRBJ1-5|many|.|TRBV4-1
CASSQDGSAGASQPQHF
TGCGCCAGCAGCCAAGATGGTTCTGCAGGGGCAAGTCAGCCCCAGCATTTT
>TRBJ2-1|.|TRBD1|TRBV11-3
CASSLGQGTPNEQFF
TGTGCCAGCAGCTTAGGACAGGGGACCCCCAATGAGCAGTTCTTC
>TRBJ2-6|many|.|TRBV5-1
CASSLEPLSGANVLTF
TGCGCCAGCAGCTTGGAACCTCTCTCTGGGGCCAACGTCCTGACTTTC
>TRBJ2-5|.|.|TRBV30
CAWSLTLDTQYF
TGTGCCTGGAGCCTTACCCTAGACACCCAGTACTTC
>TRBJ2-7|.|.|TRBV4-3
CASREGRGTHYYEQYF
TGCGCCAGCAGGGAAGGTCGCGGGACTCACTACTACGAGCAGTACTTC
>TRBJ2-3|.|.|TRBV5-6
CASSLTLSTDTQYF
TGTGCCAGCAGCTTGACGCTTAGCACAGATACGCAGTATTTT
>TRBJ1-5|.|.|TRBV6-6
CASSPSEANQPQHF
TGTGCCAGCAGTCCCTCGGAGGCAAATCAGCCCCAGCATTTT
>TRBJ2-1|few|TRBD2|TRBV19
CASSMFAREGRNEQFF
TGTGCCAGTAGTATGTTCGCGCGGGAGGGCCGAAATGAGCAGTTCTTC
>TRBJ1-1|few|TRBD1|TRBV19
CASRRSGQGSDTEAFF
TGTGCCAGTAGGAGATCCGGACAGGGATCGGACACTGAAGCTTTCTTT
>TRBJ1-2|few|.|TRBV7-8
CASSLEPQATYGYTF
TGTGCCAGCAGCTTAGAGCCCCAGGCCACCTATGGCTACACCTTC
>TRBJ2-2|few|.|TRBV19
CASRKRQGGTGELFF
TGTGCCAGTAGGAAAAGACAGGGAGGCACCGGGGAGCTGTTTTTT
>TRBJ2-7|few|.|TRBV6-5
CASSSSGPLGEQYF
TGTGCCAGCAGTTCCTCAGGTCCCTTGGGGGAGCAGTACTTC
>TRBJ1-1|.|.|TRBV6-5
CASSGPQGDTEAFF
TGTGCCAGCAGTGGCCCACAGGGCGACACTGAAGCTTTCTTT
>TRBJ2-5|.|TRBD2|TRBV7-2
CASSSWEGVETQYF
TGTGCCAGCAGCTCGTGGGAGGGCGTAGAGACCCAGTACTTC
>TRBJ2-3|.|.|TRBV2
CASGRRLGGTDTQYF
TGTGCCAGCGGACGCCGCCTGGGAGGTACAGATACGCAGTATTTT
>TRBJ2-5|.|.|TRBV25-1
CASSSGTETQYF
TGTGCCAGCAGTTCAGGGACGGAGACCCAGTACTTC
>TRBJ2-1|many|.|TRBV28
CASSLITGTAYNEQFF
TGTGCCAGCAGTTTGATAACCGGGACTGCCTACAATGAGCAGTTCTTC
>TRBJ1-6|.|.|TRBV9
CASSVGSSPLHF
TGTGCCAGCAGCGTGGGGAGTTCACCCCTCCACTTT
>TRBJ2-7|few|.|TRBV27
CASSLLGGGKYEQYF
TGTGCCAGCAGTTTATTAGGGGGAGGGAAATACGAGCAGTACTTC
>TRBJ1-5|.|.|TRBV27
CASSLGRGSQHF
TGTGCCAGCAGTTTAGGGAGGGGTTCCCAGCATTTT
>TRBJ2-1|.|.|TRBV19
CASSSKDILSYNEQFF
TGTGCCAGTAGTTCTAAGGACATTCTTAGCTACAATGAGCAGTTCTTC
>TRBJ1-5|.|.|TRBV15
CATSRAQGRGNQPQHF
TGTGCCACCAGCAGAGCACAGGGTCGTGGCAATCAGCCCCAGCATTTT
>TRBJ2-5|many|TRBD2|TRBV10-3
CAITPGLAGAQETQYF
TGTGCCATCACTCCGGGACTAGCGGGAGCCCAAGAGACCCAGTACTTC
>TRBJ2-5|few|.|TRBV7-9
CASSLAPNSVETQYF
TGTGCCAGCAGCTTAGCGCCGAACTCGGTGGAGACCCAGTACTTC
>TRBJ1-2|.|.|TRBV5-5
CASSRIPLYGYTF
TGTGCCAGCAGCAGGATTCCCCTCTATGGCTACACCTTC
>TRBJ1-2|.|.|TRBV7-2
CASSLGQGDGYTF
TGTGCCAGCAGCTTAGGGCAGGGAGATGGCTACACCTTC
>TRBJ2-3|.|TRBD2|TRBV7-9
CASSLGAGVTDTQYF
TGTGCCAGCAGCTTAGGGGCGGGAGTGACAGATACGCAGTATTTT
>TRBJ1-5|few|TRBD1|TRBV5-1
CASSFTGDSNQPQHF
TGCGCCAGCAGCTTTACAGGGGATAGCAATCAGCCCCAGCATTTT
>TRBJ1-4|few|.|TRBV29-1
CSSGGGATNEKLFF
TGCAGCTCGGGTGGGGGGGCAACTAATGAAAAACTGTTTTTT
>TRBJ1-5|few|.|TRBV28
CASSFSQGISNQPQHF
TGTGCCAGCAGTTTTAGTCAGGGGATAAGCAATCAGCCCCAGCATTTT
>TRBJ2-5|.|TRBD1|TRBV9
CASSALQGAPGETQYF
TGTGCCAGCAGCGCCCTTCAGGGGGCGCCAGGTGAGACCCAGTACTTC
>TRBJ2-5|many|.|TRBV18
CASSPSSGSVETQYF
TGTGCCAGCTCGCCGAGTTCAGGGTCCGTAGAGACCCAGTACTTC
>TRBJ2-1|few|.|TRBV12-5
CASGIGQGQYNEQFF
TGTGCTAGTGGTATCGGTCAGGGGCAATACAATGAGCAGTTCTTC
>TRBJ2-1|few|.|TRBV5-8
CASSLTDAGPGQFF
TGTGCCAGCAGCCTAACAGATGCGGGGCCAGGGCAGTTCTTC
>TRBJ1-6|.|.|TRBV30
CAWGRRSNSPLHF
TGTGCCTGGGGGAGACGTTCAAACTCACCCCTCCACTTT
>TRBJ2-7|.|TRBD1|TRBV6-6
CASSYFQGANEQYF
TGTGCCAGCAGTTACTTTCAGGGGGCGAACGAGCAGTACTTC
>TRBJ1-1|many|.|TRBV6-1
CASSEAWRTGDMLDF
TGTGCCAGCAGTGAAGCGTGGCGGACCGGCGACATGCTGGACTTT
>TRBJ2-1|few|TRBD1|TRBV27
CASSTPGTGYNEQFF
TGTGCCAGCAGCACACCCGGGACAGGGTACAATGAGCAGTTCTTC
>TRBJ2-2|.|.|TRBV7-7
CASSLGLLTGELFF
TGTGCTAGCAGCTTGGGACTGCTTACCGGGGAGCTGTTTTTT